Shown below are 2 T cell receptor beta chains from a single sample sequenced in a study of beta chain features in type 1 diabetes. Expressed TCRB transcripts were sequenced, since all the RNA that had been isolated was reverse transcribed. The table came from immunoSEQ multiplex PCR; TCRdb's copy has only in-frame clones and leaves some out. The sample holds 250,000 to 300,000 clones, around an eighth seen once. General observations from the study: People with Type 1 diabetes carried modestly yet significantly shorter TCRB CDR3s in all four CD4+ subsets.

What these receptors recognize is not known. Sequenced input: naive CD4+ T cells from blood. Every receptor here comes from a man younger than 40 with type 1 diabetes.

The genes are TRBV5-1 and TRBJ2-1; TRBD1 matches 11 bases. V lost 2 bases, J lost 7 bases, and 2 bases stayed unmatched. The CDR3 consists of 14 residues. The germline V gene encodes CDR1 SGHRS and CDR2 YFSETQ. The CDR3 DNA sequence: TGCGCCAGCAGCTTTGGACAGGGGGCGAATGAGCAGTTCTTC. Translation gives CASSFGQGANEQFF.

The chain joins TRBV6-1 to TRBJ2-4; D is unclear. V lost 3 bases and J lost 0, with 9 bases in between. Germline CDR1 reads MNHNS; CDR2 reads SASEGT. CDR3 size: 15 residues. The CDR3 region has the DNA TGTGCCAGCAGTGATAGAACGCTAGCCAAAAACATTCAGTACTTC. Translated: CASSDRTLAKNIQYF.